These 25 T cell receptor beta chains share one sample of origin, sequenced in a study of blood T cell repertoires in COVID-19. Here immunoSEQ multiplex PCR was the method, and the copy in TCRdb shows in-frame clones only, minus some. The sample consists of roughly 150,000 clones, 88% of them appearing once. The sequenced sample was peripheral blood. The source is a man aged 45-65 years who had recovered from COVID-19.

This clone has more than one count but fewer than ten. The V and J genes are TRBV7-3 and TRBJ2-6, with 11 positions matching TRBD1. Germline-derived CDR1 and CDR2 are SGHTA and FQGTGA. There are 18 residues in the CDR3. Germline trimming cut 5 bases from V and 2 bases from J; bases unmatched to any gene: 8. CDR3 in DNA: TGTGCCAGCAGCACCCTTGGGACAGGGGGAACTGGGGCCAACGTCCTGACTTTC. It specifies CASSTLGTGGTGANVLTF.

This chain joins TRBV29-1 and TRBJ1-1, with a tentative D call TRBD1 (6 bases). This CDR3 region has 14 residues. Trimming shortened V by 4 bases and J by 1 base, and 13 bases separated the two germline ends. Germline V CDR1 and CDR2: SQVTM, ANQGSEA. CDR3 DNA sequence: TGCAGCGTTGGGGGCGGGGGCCAGAACACTGAAGCTTTCTTT. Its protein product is CSVGGGGQNTEAFF.

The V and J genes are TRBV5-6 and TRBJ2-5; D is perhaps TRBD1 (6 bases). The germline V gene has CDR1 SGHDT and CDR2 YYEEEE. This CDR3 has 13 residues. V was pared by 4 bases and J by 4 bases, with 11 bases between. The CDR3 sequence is CASSPTGLETQYF. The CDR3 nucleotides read TGTGCCAGCAGCCCGACAGGTTTAGAGACCCAGTACTTC.

CDR3 bases: TGTGCCAGCAGTTACTCGGGAGGGAGCTCCTACAATGAGCAGTTCTTC. This gives the protein CASSYSGGSSYNEQFF. The V and J genes are TRBV6-5 and TRBJ2-1, with 7 nucleotides matching TRBD2. Germline V lookup: CDR1 MNHEY, CDR2 SVGAGI. The trim removed 0 bases at V and 0 bases at J, leaving 2 bases unmatched. CDR3 length: 16 residues.

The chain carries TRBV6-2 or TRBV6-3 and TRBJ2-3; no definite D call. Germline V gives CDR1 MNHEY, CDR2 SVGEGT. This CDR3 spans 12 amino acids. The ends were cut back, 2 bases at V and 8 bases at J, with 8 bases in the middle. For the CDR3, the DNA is TGTGCCAGCAGTTACAAACTTCCTACGCAGTATTTT. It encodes CASSYKLPTQYF.

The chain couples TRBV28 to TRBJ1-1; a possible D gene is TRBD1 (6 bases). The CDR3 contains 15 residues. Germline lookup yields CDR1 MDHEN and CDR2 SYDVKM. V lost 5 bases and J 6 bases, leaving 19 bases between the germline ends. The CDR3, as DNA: TGTGCCAGCAGTGCTAACCAGGGGTCTGGGCCTGAAGCTTTCTTT. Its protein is CASSANQGSGPEAFF.

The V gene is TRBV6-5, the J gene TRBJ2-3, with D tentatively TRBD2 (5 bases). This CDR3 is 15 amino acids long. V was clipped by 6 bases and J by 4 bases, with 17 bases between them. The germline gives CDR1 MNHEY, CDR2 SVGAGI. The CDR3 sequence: CASRDRTRAPDTQYF. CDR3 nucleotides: TGTGCCAGCAGGGACCGGACGAGGGCCCCAGATACGCAGTATTTT.

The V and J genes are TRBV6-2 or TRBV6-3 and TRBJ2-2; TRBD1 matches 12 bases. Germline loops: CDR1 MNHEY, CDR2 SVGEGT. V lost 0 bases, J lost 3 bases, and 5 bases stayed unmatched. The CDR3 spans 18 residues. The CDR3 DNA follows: TGTGCCAGCAGTTACTCGGGACAGGGGGCGCAGGACACCGGGGAGCTGTTTTTT. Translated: CASSYSGQGAQDTGELFF.

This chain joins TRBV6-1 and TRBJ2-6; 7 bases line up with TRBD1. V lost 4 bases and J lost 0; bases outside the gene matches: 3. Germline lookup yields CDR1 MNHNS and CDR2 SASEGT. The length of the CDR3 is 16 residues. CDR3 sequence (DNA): TGTGCCAGCAGTGCGACAGGGAGCTCTGGGGCCAACGTCCTGACTTTC. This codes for CASSATGSSGANVLTF.

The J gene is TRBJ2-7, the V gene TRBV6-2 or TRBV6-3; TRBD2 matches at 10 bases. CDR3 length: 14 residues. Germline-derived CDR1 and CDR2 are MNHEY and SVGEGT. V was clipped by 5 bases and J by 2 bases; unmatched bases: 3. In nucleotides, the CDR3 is TGTGCCAGCAGTCCGAGCGGGAGGGCCTACGAGCAGTACTTC. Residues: CASSPSGRAYEQYF.

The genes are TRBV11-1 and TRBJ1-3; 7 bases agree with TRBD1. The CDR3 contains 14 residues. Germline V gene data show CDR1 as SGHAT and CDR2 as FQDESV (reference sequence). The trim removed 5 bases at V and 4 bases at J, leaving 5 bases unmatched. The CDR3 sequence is CASSRDRAGNTIYF. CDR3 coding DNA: TGTGCCAGCAGCCGCGACAGGGCCGGAAACACCATATATTTT.

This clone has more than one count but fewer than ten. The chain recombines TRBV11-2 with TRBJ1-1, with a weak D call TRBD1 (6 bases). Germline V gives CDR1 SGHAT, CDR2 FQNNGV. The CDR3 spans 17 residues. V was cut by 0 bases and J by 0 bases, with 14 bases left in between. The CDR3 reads CASSLDRPQGLNTEAFF. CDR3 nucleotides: TGTGCCAGCAGCTTAGATAGGCCACAGGGCCTGAACACTGAAGCTTTCTTT.

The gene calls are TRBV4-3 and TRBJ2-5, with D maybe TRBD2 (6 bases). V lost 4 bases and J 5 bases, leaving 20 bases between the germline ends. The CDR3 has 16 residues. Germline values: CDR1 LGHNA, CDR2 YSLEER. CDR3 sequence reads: CASSPGPARDMETQYF. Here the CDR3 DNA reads TGCGCCAGCAGCCCAGGACCTGCGCGGGATATGGAGACCCAGTACTTC.

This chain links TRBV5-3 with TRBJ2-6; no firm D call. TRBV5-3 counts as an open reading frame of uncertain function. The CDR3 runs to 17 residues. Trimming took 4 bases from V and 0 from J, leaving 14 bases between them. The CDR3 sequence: CARSGPDQPSGANVLTF. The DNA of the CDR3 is TGTGCCAGAAGCGGGCCAGATCAACCCTCTGGGGCCAACGTCCTGACTTTC.

The CDR3 sequence: CASSLIGAAEQFF. CDR3 nucleotide sequence: TGTGCCAGCAGCTTGATAGGGGCCGCTGAGCAGTTCTTC. The J gene is TRBJ2-1, the V gene TRBV5-4, with D possibly matching TRBD1 (5 bases). The CDR3 spans 13 residues. V lost 1 base and J lost 9, with 11 bases in between. CDR1 SGHNT and CDR2 YYREEE come from the germline V gene (reference sequence).

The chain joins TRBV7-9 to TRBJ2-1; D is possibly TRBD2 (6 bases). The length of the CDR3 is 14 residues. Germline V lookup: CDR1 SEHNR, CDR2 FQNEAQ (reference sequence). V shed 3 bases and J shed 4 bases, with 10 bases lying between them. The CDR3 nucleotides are TGTGCCAGCAGCTTCGAAGCGGGTTACAATGAGCAGTTCTTC. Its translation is CASSFEAGYNEQFF.

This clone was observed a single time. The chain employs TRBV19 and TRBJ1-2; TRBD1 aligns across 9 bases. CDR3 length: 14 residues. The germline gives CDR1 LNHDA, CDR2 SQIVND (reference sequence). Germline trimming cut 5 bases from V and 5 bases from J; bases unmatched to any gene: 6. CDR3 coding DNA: TGTGCCAGTAGTTTACAGGGGGCTGAGTATGGCTACACCTTC. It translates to CASSLQGAEYGYTF.

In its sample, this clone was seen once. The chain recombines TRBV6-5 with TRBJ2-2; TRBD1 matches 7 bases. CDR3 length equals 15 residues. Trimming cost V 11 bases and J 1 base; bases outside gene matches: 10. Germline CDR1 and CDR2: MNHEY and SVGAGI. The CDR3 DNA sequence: TGTGCCTCATCTGGGACAGCCCTGAACACCGGGGAGCTGTTTTTT. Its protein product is CASSGTALNTGELFF.

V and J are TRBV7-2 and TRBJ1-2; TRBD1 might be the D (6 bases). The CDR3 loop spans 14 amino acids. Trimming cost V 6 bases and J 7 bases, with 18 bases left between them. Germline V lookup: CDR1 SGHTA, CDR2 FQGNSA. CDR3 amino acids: CASRPSQGPSGYTF. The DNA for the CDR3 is TGTGCCAGCAGACCGTCCCAGGGGCCGTCTGGCTACACCTTC.

CDR3 region: CASTIQGGPPDTQYF. The DNA for the CDR3 is TGTGCCAGCACAATCCAGGGAGGGCCTCCAGATACGCAGTATTTT. The rearrangement uses TRBV9 and TRBJ2-3; 7 bases are shared with TRBD2. The V segment lost 6 bases and the J segment 4 bases; nucleotides outside the gene matches: 11. Germline V gives CDR1 SGDLS, CDR2 YYNGEE. The CDR3 runs to 15 residues.

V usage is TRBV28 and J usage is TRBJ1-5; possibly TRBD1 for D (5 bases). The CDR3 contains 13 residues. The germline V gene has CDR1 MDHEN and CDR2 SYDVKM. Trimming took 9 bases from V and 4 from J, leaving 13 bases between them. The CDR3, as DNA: TGTGCCAGTTGGCCGGGGGGGAATCAGCCCCAGCATTTT. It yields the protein CASWPGGNQPQHF.

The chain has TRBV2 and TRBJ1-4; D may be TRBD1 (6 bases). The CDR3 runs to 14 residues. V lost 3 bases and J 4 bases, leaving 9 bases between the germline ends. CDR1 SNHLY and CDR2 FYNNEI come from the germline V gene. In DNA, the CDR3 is TGTGCCAGCAGTGACGGACAGTTTAATGAAAAACTGTTTTTT. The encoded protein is CASSDGQFNEKLFF.

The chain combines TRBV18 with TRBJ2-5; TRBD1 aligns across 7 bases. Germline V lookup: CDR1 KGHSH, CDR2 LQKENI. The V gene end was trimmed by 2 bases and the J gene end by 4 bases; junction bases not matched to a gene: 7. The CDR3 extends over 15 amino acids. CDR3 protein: CASSPSVGGSETQYF. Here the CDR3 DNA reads TGTGCCAGCTCACCAAGTGTAGGGGGCTCAGAGACCCAGTACTTC.

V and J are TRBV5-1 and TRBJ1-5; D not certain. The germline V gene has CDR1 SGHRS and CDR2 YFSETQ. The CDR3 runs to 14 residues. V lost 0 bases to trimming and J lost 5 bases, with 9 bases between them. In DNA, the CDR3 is TGCGCCAGCAGCTTGGGCGGGATCGATCAGCCCCAGCATTTT. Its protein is CASSLGGIDQPQHF. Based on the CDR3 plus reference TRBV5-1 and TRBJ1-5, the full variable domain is KAGVTQTPRYLIKTRGQQVTLSCSPISGHRSVSWYQQTPGQGLQFLFEYFSETQRNKGNFPGRFSGRQFSNSRSEMNVSTLELGDSALYLCASSLGGIDQPQHFGDGTRLSIL.

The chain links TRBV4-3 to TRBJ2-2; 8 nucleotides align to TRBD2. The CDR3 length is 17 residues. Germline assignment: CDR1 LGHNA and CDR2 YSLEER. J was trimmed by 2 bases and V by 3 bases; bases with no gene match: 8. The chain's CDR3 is CASSQGTSGVNTGELFF. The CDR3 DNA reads TGCGCCAGCAGCCAGGGAACTAGCGGAGTTAACACCGGGGAGCTGTTTTTT.